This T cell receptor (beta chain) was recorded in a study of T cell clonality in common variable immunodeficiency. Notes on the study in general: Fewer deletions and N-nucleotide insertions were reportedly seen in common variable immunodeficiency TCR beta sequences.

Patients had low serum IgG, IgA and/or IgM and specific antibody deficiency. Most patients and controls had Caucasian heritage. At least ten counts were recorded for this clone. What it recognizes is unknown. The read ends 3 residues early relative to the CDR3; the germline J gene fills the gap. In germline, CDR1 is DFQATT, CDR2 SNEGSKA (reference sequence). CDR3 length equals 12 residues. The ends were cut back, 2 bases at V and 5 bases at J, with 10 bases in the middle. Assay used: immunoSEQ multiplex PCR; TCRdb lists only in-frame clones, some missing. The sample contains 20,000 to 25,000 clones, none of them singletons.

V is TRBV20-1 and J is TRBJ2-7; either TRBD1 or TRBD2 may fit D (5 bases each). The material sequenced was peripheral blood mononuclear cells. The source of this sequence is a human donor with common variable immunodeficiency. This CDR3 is CSARSQGDEQYF. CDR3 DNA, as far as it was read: TGCAGTGCTAGATCTCAGGGAGACGAG.